This T cell receptor (beta chain) appears in the sequencing data of a study of blood T cells in healthy people across ages. CDR1 and CDR2 from the germline V gene are SNHLY and FYNNEI. The length of the CDR3 is 15 residues. The germline V and J ends were trimmed by 3 bases and 2 bases, with 11 bases remaining between them. For the second PCR, which ran for about 6 to 11 cycles, a sample-barcoded 5' primer and a J-beta primer mix were used. One entry per CDR3 protein, called by TCRdb with MiXCR from the 5' RACE reads. Of 750,000 to 850,000 distinct CDR3 sequences listed, 25% were seen once; the top ten hold approximately 3.7%. Study conclusions and caveats: A roughly linear fall in TCR beta diversity per million T cells was seen with increasing age.

This clonotype was observed a few times. Antigen unknown. Each sample had at least 6.5 million PBMCs isolated. The same specimen was also included in a second study, on T cells of mothers and their children.

The material sequenced was blood. The origin of this receptor is a boy aged 5-17 years in good health. The rearrangement joins TRBV2 to TRBJ1-5; D unresolved. CDR3 sequence reads: CASSDVLPGNQPQHF. CDR3 sequence (DNA): TGTGCCAGCAGTGATGTTTTACCTGGCAATCAGCCCCAGCATTTT.